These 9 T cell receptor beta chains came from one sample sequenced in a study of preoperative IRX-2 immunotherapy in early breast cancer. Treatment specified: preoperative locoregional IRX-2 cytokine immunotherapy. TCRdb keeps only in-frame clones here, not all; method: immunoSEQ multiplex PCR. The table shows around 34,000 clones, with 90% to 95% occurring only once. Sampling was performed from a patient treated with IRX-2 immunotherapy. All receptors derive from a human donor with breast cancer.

The CDR3 DNA reads TGTGCCAGCAGCTTGGGGGGGAAGATTACCGGGGAGCTGTTTTTT. Residues: CASSLGGKITGELFF. The rearrangement uses TRBV7-6 and TRBJ2-2; 7 bases align to TRBD2. Germline V lookup: CDR1 SGHVS, CDR2 FNYEAQ. V trimming: 3 bases; J trimming: 5 bases; junction bases outside the gene matches: 6. This CDR3 has 15 residues.

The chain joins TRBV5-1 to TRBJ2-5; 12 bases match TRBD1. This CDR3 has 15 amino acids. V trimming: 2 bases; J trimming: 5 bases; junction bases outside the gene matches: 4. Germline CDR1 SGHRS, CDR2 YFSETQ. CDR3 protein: CASSFGTGGMETQYF. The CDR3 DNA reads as TGCGCCAGCAGCTTTGGGACAGGGGGCATGGAGACCCAGTACTTC.

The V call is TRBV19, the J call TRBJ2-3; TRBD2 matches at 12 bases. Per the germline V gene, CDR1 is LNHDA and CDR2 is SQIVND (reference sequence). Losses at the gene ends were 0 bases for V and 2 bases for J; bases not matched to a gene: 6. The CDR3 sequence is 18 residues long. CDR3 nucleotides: TGTGCCAGTAGTATAGATCCCGGACTAGCGGGATCCACAGATACGCAGTATTTT. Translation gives CASSIDPGLAGSTDTQYF.

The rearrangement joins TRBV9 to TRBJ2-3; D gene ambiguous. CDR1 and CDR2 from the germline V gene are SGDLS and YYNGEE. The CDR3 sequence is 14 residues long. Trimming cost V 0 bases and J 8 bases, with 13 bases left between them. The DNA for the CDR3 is TGTGCCAGCAGCGTAGTGGTAGGTAGTGGTACGCAGTATTTT. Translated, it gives CASSVVVGSGTQYF.

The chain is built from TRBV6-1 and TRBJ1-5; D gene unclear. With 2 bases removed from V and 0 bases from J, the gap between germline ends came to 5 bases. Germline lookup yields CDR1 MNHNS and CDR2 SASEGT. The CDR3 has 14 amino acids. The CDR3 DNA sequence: TGTGCCAGCAGTGAACCCTATAGCAATCAGCCCCAGCATTTT. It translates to CASSEPYSNQPQHF.

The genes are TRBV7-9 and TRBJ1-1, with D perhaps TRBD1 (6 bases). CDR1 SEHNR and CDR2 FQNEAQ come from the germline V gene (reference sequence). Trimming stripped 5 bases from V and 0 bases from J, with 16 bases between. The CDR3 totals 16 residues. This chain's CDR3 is CASSKEPGGMNTEAFF. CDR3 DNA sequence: TGTGCCAGCAGCAAAGAGCCTGGGGGCATGAACACTGAAGCTTTCTTT.

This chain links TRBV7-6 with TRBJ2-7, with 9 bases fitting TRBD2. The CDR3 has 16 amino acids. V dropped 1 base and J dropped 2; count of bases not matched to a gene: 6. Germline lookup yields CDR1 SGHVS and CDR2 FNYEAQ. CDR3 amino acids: CASSLGRLADTYEQYF. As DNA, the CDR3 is TGTGCCAGCAGCTTAGGGAGACTAGCGGATACCTACGAGCAGTACTTC.

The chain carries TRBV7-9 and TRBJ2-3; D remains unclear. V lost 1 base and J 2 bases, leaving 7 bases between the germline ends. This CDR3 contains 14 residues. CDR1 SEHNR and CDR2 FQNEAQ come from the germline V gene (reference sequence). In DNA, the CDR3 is TGTGCCAGCAGCTTAGTGCACCCCACAGATACGCAGTATTTT. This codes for CASSLVHPTDTQYF.

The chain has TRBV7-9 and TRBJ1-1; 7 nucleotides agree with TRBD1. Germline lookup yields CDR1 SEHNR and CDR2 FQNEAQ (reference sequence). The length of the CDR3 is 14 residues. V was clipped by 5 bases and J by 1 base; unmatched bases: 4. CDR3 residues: CASSLGGTNTEAFF. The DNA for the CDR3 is TGTGCCAGCAGCCTAGGGGGCACGAACACTGAAGCTTTCTTT.